Listed below are T cell receptor beta chains from one sample, sequenced in a study of technical replicates of blood from a handful of donors. TCRdb keeps only in-frame clones here, not all; method: immunoSEQ multiplex PCR. The sample contains some 70,000 clones, roughly 90% of which appear only once. Sequencing was carried out using PBMCs. The receptors stem from a human donor in good health. Some clones in this sample may be carry-over from other donors' samples. CDR3s include the opening cysteine and the closing phenylalanine or tryptophan. The order of the fields is J gene, CDR3 length, D gene, clone size, V gene, CDR3 protein, CDR3 DNA. D genes are given only for firm matches. Clone size is given for some rows only: seen once, a few or many times, or a class if the clone is expanded.

>TRBJ2-3|15|TRBD2|-|TRBV9
CASSVGAGGRDTQYF
TGTGCCAGCAGCGTTGGAGCGGGGGGGCGGGATACGCAGTATTTT
>TRBJ2-2|13|-|-|TRBV5-1
CASSLDSAGELFF
TGCGCCAGCAGCTTGGATTCGGCCGGGGAGCTGTTTTTT
>TRBJ1-3|13|-|-|TRBV25-1
CASSLPSGNTIYF
TGTGCCAGCAGTCTTCCCTCTGGAAACACCATATATTTT
>TRBJ2-1|14|TRBD2|few|TRBV5-1
CASSLSGGYNEQFF
TGCGCCAGCAGCCTTAGCGGGGGATACAATGAGCAGTTCTTC
>TRBJ2-5|16|-|-|TRBV5-1
CASSLATGIPPETQYF
TGCGCCAGCAGCTTGGCTACAGGGATCCCTCCAGAGACCCAGTACTTC
>TRBJ1-4|16|-|once|TRBV5-4
CASSLAETARPEKLFF
TGTGCCAGCAGCTTGGCCGAGACAGCTCGCCCTGAAAAACTGTTTTTT
>TRBJ2-7|15|-|-|TRBV9
CASSRGGDASYEQYF
TGTGCCAGCAGCAGGGGGGGGGACGCCTCCTACGAGCAGTACTTC
>TRBJ2-7|11|-|-|TRBV20-1
CSARDHPRQYF
TGCAGTGCTAGAGATCACCCCAGGCAGTACTTC
>TRBJ1-5|12|-|-|TRBV7-8
CASSLEGQPQHF
TGTGCCAGCAGCTTAGAGGGGCAGCCCCAGCATTTT
>TRBJ1-1|11|-|-|TRBV20-1
CSARPGNEAFF
TGCAGTGCTAGACCAGGGAATGAAGCTTTCTTT
>TRBJ2-5|17|TRBD2|-|TRBV19
CASSILTSGSRQETQYF
TGTGCCAGTAGTATTCTAACTAGCGGGAGTAGGCAAGAGACCCAGTACTTC
>TRBJ1-3|15|TRBD1|-|TRBV28
CASSSQGADGNTIYF
TGTGCCAGCAGTTCCCAGGGGGCAGATGGAAACACCATATATTTT
>TRBJ2-3|16|TRBD2|-|TRBV7-2
CASSTSTSGGADTQYF
TGTGCCAGCAGCACATCGACTAGCGGGGGGGCAGATACGCAGTATTTT
>TRBJ2-3|17|TRBD2|-|TRBV5-4
CASKGGGNYQQTDTQYF
TGTGCCAGCAAGGGCGGGGGGAACTACCAGCAGACAGATACGCAGTATTTT
>TRBJ2-5|17|TRBD2|-|TRBV27
CAVADLTSGGNQETQYF
TGTGCCGTGGCGGATTTGACTAGCGGGGGGAACCAAGAGACCCAGTACTTC
>TRBJ1-2|14|TRBD1|-|TRBV7-2
CASTPGQGDYGYTF
TGTGCCAGCACGCCGGGACAGGGGGACTATGGCTACACCTTC
>TRBJ1-1|14|-|-|TRBV10-3
CAIKSGAGGTEAFF
TGTGCCATCAAATCTGGCGCGGGAGGGACTGAAGCTTTCTTT
>TRBJ2-5|16|TRBD2|-|TRBV11-2
CASSLRAGGLEGTQYF
TGTGCCAGCAGCTTACGAGCGGGAGGGCTTGAGGGGACCCAGTACTTC
>TRBJ2-6|16|TRBD1|-|TRBV19
CASNIGTGYGANVLTF
TGTGCCAGTAACATAGGGACAGGGTATGGGGCCAACGTCCTGACTTTC
>TRBJ2-7|15|-|-|TRBV4-3
CASSQDWGRTYEQYF
TGCGCCAGCAGCCAAGATTGGGGCAGGACCTACGAGCAGTACTTC
>TRBJ2-7|15|TRBD1|-|TRBV4-2
CASSPTGTGYSEQYF
TGTGCCAGCAGCCCTACCGGGACAGGGTATTCCGAGCAGTACTTC
>TRBJ2-7|16|TRBD2|-|TRBV9
CASSVAGGGSSYEQYF
TGTGCCAGCAGCGTAGCGGGCGGGGGATCCTCCTACGAGCAGTACTTC
>TRBJ2-7|17|-|-|TRBV30
CAWSVRDSTESTYEQYF
TGTGCCTGGAGTGTGAGGGACTCCACAGAGTCGACCTACGAGCAGTACTTC
>TRBJ1-2|15|-|-|TRBV30
CAWSGEGSRGYGYTF
TGTGCCTGGAGTGGCGAAGGATCCCGGGGCTATGGCTACACCTTC
>TRBJ2-3|16|TRBD1|-|TRBV6-6
CASSYDRGLVADTQYF
TGTGCCAGCAGTTACGACAGGGGGCTAGTGGCAGATACGCAGTATTTT
>TRBJ1-6|15|TRBD1|-|TRBV5-1
CASSPGDRVGSPLHF
TGCGCCAGCAGCCCCGGGGACAGGGTTGGTTCACCCCTCCACTTT
>TRBJ2-1|16|-|-|TRBV4-1
CASSPDRRSSYNEQFF
TGCGCCAGCAGCCCCGACAGGAGAAGCTCCTACAATGAGCAGTTCTTC
>TRBJ2-2|16|TRBD2|-|TRBV7-3
CASSKSGTSEAGELFF
TGTGCCAGCAGCAAATCCGGGACTAGCGAAGCCGGGGAGCTGTTTTTT
>TRBJ2-7|16|TRBD1|-|TRBV5-1
CASSHAQGQGASEQYF
TGCGCCAGCAGCCACGCCCAGGGACAGGGGGCTAGCGAGCAGTACTTC